The 9 T cell receptor beta chains reported below all come from one sample, sequenced in a study of blood T cell repertoires in COVID-19. Only in-frame clones appear in the TCRdb table, and some are missing; sequencing was by immunoSEQ multiplex PCR. The data hold 200,000 to 250,000 clones, with more than 80% observed a single time. The sequencing input was peripheral blood. The receptors shown here come from a woman between 25 and 40 years old with COVID-19, enrolled during active disease.

The CDR3 protein is CASSSGRHEQYF. CDR3 nucleotide sequence: TGTGCCAGCAGTAGCGGGAGACACGAGCAGTACTTC. J is TRBJ2-7 and V is TRBV28; 8 nucleotides match TRBD2. The CDR3 is 12 residues long. The junction had 2 bases not matched to a gene; V was cut back by 5 bases and J by 5 bases. Germline CDR1 reads MDHEN; CDR2 reads SYDVKM. The full variable domain, its missing parts supplied by reference TRBV28 and TRBJ2-7, is DVKVTQSSRYLVKRTGEKVFLECVQDMDHENMFWYRQDPGLGLRLIYFSYDVKMKEKGDIPEGYSVSREKKERFSLILESASTNQTSMYLCASSSGRHEQYFGPGTRLTVT.

The J gene is TRBJ2-5, the V gene TRBV11-3, with TRBD1 as a possible D gene (6 bases). Trimming removed 5 bases at V and 4 bases at J, with 11 bases between. The V gene's germline CDR1 is SGHNT and CDR2 YENEEA. The CDR3 spans 13 residues. CDR3 in amino acids: CASSRIRGETQYF. The CDR3 bases are TGTGCCAGCAGCCGGATCAGGGGAGAGACCCAGTACTTC.

The chain couples TRBV6-6 to TRBJ2-2, with 9 bases that match TRBD2. With V trimmed by 6 bases and J by 1 base, 9 bases remained unmatched. The CDR3 has 17 amino acids. Germline V lookup: CDR1 MNHNY, CDR2 SVGAGI (reference sequence). In DNA form, the CDR3 reads TGTGCCAGCAGCCGAAGGTGGCGGGAGGGGAACACCGGGGAGCTGTTTTTT. As protein: CASSRRWREGNTGELFF.

The chain uses TRBV2 and TRBJ2-7; D gene unclear. Germline assignment: CDR1 SNHLY and CDR2 FYNNEI. The length of the CDR3 is 13 residues. The V end lost 3 bases, the J end lost 0 bases, and 6 bases lay between the germline ends. The CDR3 is CASSDSPSYEQYF. In DNA form, the CDR3 reads TGTGCCAGCAGTGACTCTCCCTCCTACGAGCAGTACTTC.

The J gene is TRBJ2-3, the V gene TRBV4-3, with TRBD2 matching 12 bases. Germline CDR1 reads LGHNA; CDR2 reads YSLEER. CDR3 length: 18 residues. V lost 4 bases and J lost 0; bases outside the gene matches: 8. The CDR3, as DNA: TGCGCCAGCAGCCCTCGGGCTAGCGGGGGGGCTAGCACAGATACGCAGTATTTT. Encoded protein: CASSPRASGGASTDTQYF.

This clone was counted at least ten times. The rearrangement uses TRBV2 and TRBJ2-3; D remains ambiguous. V was trimmed by 4 bases and J by 3 bases, leaving 5 bases between them. Germline V lookup: CDR1 SNHLY, CDR2 FYNNEI. The CDR3 contains 12 residues. CDR3 DNA: TGTGCCAGCAGTGTGGCAACAGATACGCAGTATTTT. This gives the protein CASSVATDTQYF.

V usage is TRBV19 and J usage is TRBJ2-3; 8 nucleotides align to TRBD1. The CDR3 loop spans 14 amino acids. The germline gives CDR1 LNHDA, CDR2 SQIVND (reference sequence). V was pared by 2 bases and J by 6 bases, with 4 bases of the junction left unmatched. The CDR3 region has the DNA TGTGCCAGTAGTATACCAGGGGGCATTGATACGCAGTATTTT. Translation gives CASSIPGGIDTQYF.

The genes are TRBV30 and TRBJ1-1; D gene unclear. The CDR3 extends over 13 amino acids. Trimming removed 3 bases from V and 3 bases from J, with 11 bases in between. Germline lookup yields CDR1 GTSNPN and CDR2 SVGIG (reference sequence). The CDR3 is CAWSANADTEAFF. As DNA, the CDR3 is TGTGCCTGGAGCGCGAATGCGGACACTGAAGCTTTCTTT.

V usage is TRBV5-3 and J usage is TRBJ2-4; 10 positions match TRBD2. TRBV5-3 is an ORF, with its function uncertain. Trimming at V came to 4 bases and at J to 0 bases, leaving 16 bases not matched to a gene. This CDR3 spans 20 amino acids. The CDR3, as DNA: TGTGCCAGAAGCCACCGGAAGGGACTAGCGCCTTACTTAGCCAAAAACATTCAGTACTTC. As protein: CARSHRKGLAPYLAKNIQYF.